The table lists the clone carrying this T cell receptor beta chain with many counts. As to time point: after trial treatment. The treatment denotes: LDRT plus nivolumab, ipilimumab, low-dose cyclophosphamide and aspirin (RACIN trial). Per the germline V gene, CDR1 is MNHEY and CDR2 is SVGEGT. The CDR3 runs 15 residues. Trimming shortened V by 2 bases and J by 8 bases, and 16 bases separated the two germline ends. The sample belongs to a study of low-dose radiotherapy and immunotherapy resistance in tumors. With a V-primer adapter and a constant-region primer, TCRs were amplified for around 21 PCR cycles. TCRdb independently ran MiXCR on the reads; one entry per CDR3 protein. The repertoire holds approximately 52,000 distinct CDR3 sequences, with around a third as singletons.

The sample in question was PBMCs, obtained after low-dose radiotherapy plus immunotherapy. The rearrangement uses TRBV6-2 or TRBV6-3 and TRBJ2-1; D assignment may be TRBD1 or TRBD2 (6 bases each). The TCR originated in a male donor with rectosigmoid adenocarcinoma. The CDR3 spells CASSYGGTTVDEQFF. CDR3 nucleotides: TGTGCCAGCAGTTACGGGGGGACAACGGTGGATGAGCAGTTCTTC.